The 21 T cell receptor beta chains below come from one sample, sequenced in a study of CD8+ T cells in alopecia areata (dated by TCRdb to between 2018 and 2020). The sample's time point, from its label and the paper: 24 weeks on oral tofacitinib. The intended sense of this specimen's treatment or condition label: oral pan-JAK inhibitor, 5-10 mg twice daily. Receptor libraries were prepared by the immunoSEQ multiplex PCR assay. RNA was extracted from all samples and reverse transcribed into cDNA, which served as template for TCR sequencing. TCRdb retrieved this table from immuneACCESS and kept in-frame rearrangements only. Not all clones are present; in checked studies, unresolved V genes account for under half, and no reason is known for the remainder. Here the sample has some 180,000 clones; approximately 55% occur a single time. Roughly 10% of the sample comes from the top ten. Sample: CD8+ T cells sorted from blood, taken at week 24, from a patient treated with tofacitinib. These receptors all come from a human donor with alopecia areata.

The V gene is TRBV4-3, the J gene TRBJ2-1; a weak D match, TRBD2 (7 bases). The V gene's germline CDR1 is LGHNA and CDR2 YSLEER. V lost 2 bases and J lost 6, with 11 bases in between. The CDR3 has 14 amino acids. This CDR3 reads CASSQLGGANEQFF. CDR3 bases: TGCGCCAGCAGCCAATTGGGGGGGGCCAATGAGCAGTTCTTC.

This clone was detected a few times. This chain joins TRBV7-2 and TRBJ2-2; D gene unclear. The germline CDR1 and CDR2 sequences are SGHTA and FQGNSA. V shed 4 bases and J shed 11 bases, with 8 bases lying between them. The CDR3 loop spans 11 amino acids. The CDR3 spells CASSYEHELFF. The CDR3 DNA reads as TGTGCCAGCAGCTACGAACATGAGCTGTTTTTT. The full variable domain, its missing parts supplied by reference TRBV7-2 and TRBJ2-2, is GAGVSQSPSNKVTEKGKDVELRCDPISGHTALYWYRQSLGQGLEFLIYFQGNSAPDKSGLPSDRFSAERTGGSVSTLTIQRTQQEDSAVYLCASSYEHELFFGEGSRLTVL.

This chain uses TRBV7-9 with TRBJ1-1; D unresolved. The CDR3 has 14 amino acids. V was clipped by 5 bases and J by 11 bases, with 21 bases between them. Germline V lookup: CDR1 SEHNR, CDR2 FQNEAQ (reference sequence). The CDR3 DNA reads as TGTGCCAGCAGCCCCCATCAAAGGCCTTTCCCCGCTTTCTTT. Its translation is CASSPHQRPFPAFF. The full variable domain, rest sourced from reference TRBV7-9 and TRBJ1-1, is DTGVSQNPRHKITKRGQNVTFRCDPISEHNRLYWYRQTLGQGPEFLTYFQNEAQLEKSRLLSDRFSAERPKGSFSTLEIQRTEQGDSAMYLCASSPHQRPFPAFFGQGTRLTVV.

The rearrangement uses TRBV7-6 and TRBJ2-1; 9 bases line up with TRBD1. The CDR3 spans 15 residues. The V segment lost 2 bases and the J segment 7 bases; nucleotides outside the gene matches: 6. Per the germline V gene, CDR1 is SGHVS and CDR2 is FNYEAQ. CDR3: CASSLSGTGWNEQFF. In nucleotides, the CDR3 is TGTGCCAGCAGCTTATCAGGGACAGGGTGGAATGAGCAGTTCTTC.

The table lists this clone with a few counts. The genes are TRBV14 and TRBJ1-1, with D maybe TRBD1 (5 bases). The CDR3 is 13 residues long. The V end lost 1 base, the J end lost 7 bases, and 10 bases lay between the germline ends. From germline, CDR1 is SGHDN and CDR2 FVKESK. This CDR3 is CASSQVPGIEAFF. The CDR3 region has the DNA TGTGCCAGCAGCCAAGTTCCAGGGATTGAAGCTTTCTTT.

This clone was seen a few times. The V call is TRBV7-9, the J call TRBJ2-1; 13 nucleotides agree with TRBD2. The CDR3 is 16 residues long. The V and J ends lost 5 bases and 2 bases, in that order; junction bases with no gene match: 3. The germline gives CDR1 SEHNR, CDR2 FQNEAQ (reference sequence). CDR3 residues: CASSGLAGETYNEQFF. The CDR3 nucleotides read TGTGCCAGCAGCGGACTAGCGGGGGAAACCTACAATGAGCAGTTCTTC.

The chain has TRBV4-1 and TRBJ1-6; no clear D gene. The CDR3 has 15 residues. In germline, CDR1 is MGHRA, CDR2 YSYEKL. Trimming left V 1 base short and J 6 bases short, with 10 bases between. The CDR3 loop is CASSQAPGRNSPLHF. The CDR3 DNA sequence: TGCGCCAGCAGCCAAGCCCCAGGACGTAATTCACCCCTCCACTTT.

CDR3 amino acids: CASTRGRYGYTF. The CDR3 DNA is TGTGCCAGTACCCGGGGCCGTTATGGCTACACCTTC. V usage is TRBV19 and J usage is TRBJ1-2; D possibly corresponds to TRBD1 (5 bases). This CDR3 spans 12 amino acids. Germline V lookup: CDR1 LNHDA, CDR2 SQIVND (reference sequence). Trimming left V 7 bases short and J 5 bases short, with 11 bases between.

This clone was seen more than once but under ten times. The chain recombines TRBV5-5 with TRBJ2-3; D is perhaps TRBD1 or TRBD2 (5 bases each). Germline CDR1 SGHKS, CDR2 YYEKEE (reference sequence). This CDR3 contains 14 residues. Deletions cut 4 bases from V and 0 bases from J, with 9 bases between. This CDR3 reads CASSSEGSTDTQYF. The DNA of the CDR3 is TGTGCCAGCAGCAGCGAGGGGAGCACAGATACGCAGTATTTT. The full variable domain, completed using reference TRBV5-5 and TRBJ2-3, is DAGVTQSPTHLIKTRGQQVTLRCSPISGHKSVSWYQQVLGQGPQFIFQYYEKEERGRGNFPDRFSARQFPNYSSELNVNALLLGDSALYLCASSSEGSTDTQYFGPGTRLTVL.

The CDR3 sequence is CAWSVGDDEQYF. The CDR3, as DNA: TGTGCCTGGAGTGTAGGGGACGACGAGCAGTACTTC. J is TRBJ2-7 and V is TRBV30; D may correspond to TRBD1 or TRBD2 (5 bases each). V shed 0 bases and J shed 5 bases, with 8 bases lying between them. Germline V CDR1 and CDR2: GTSNPN, SVGIG (reference sequence). The CDR3 is 12 residues long.

The chain carries TRBV2 and TRBJ2-7, with TRBD1 matching over 8 bases. Germline V gives CDR1 SNHLY, CDR2 FYNNEI. The CDR3 totals 16 residues. Trimming removed 3 bases from V and 0 bases from J; junction bases left unmatched: 7. DNA of the CDR3: TGTGCCAGCAGTGAGGACCCCGGGACAGGCTCCTACGAGCAGTACTTC. It codes for CASSEDPGTGSYEQYF.

In DNA form, the CDR3 reads TGTGCCAGCAGCTTGGTCGGGCGTCCCACTGAAGCTTTCTTT. Its protein is CASSLVGRPTEAFF. The chain uses TRBV7-9 and TRBJ1-1, with D hard to call. Between the trimmed V and J ends, which lost 3 bases and 4 bases, there was a span of 12 bases. The CDR3 is made up of 14 amino acids. The germline gives CDR1 SEHNR, CDR2 FQNEAQ (reference sequence).

This sequence joins TRBV6-5 and TRBJ2-5, with D possibly being TRBD2 (5 bases). V was cut by 5 bases and J by 6 bases, with 13 bases left in between. CDR3 length: 13 residues. The germline V gene has CDR1 MNHEY and CDR2 SVGAGI. Written as DNA, the CDR3 is TGTGCCAGCAGTCCCACAGCGGTGAAGACCCAGTACTTC. Its protein product is CASSPTAVKTQYF.

The chain links TRBV6-5 to TRBJ2-2; TRBD1 aligns across 7 bases. The germline V gene has CDR1 MNHEY and CDR2 SVGAGI. V lost 8 bases and J lost 0; bases outside the gene matches: 3. This CDR3 is 14 amino acids long. In DNA, the CDR3 is TGTGCCAGCGGGACAGATACGAACACCGGGGAGCTGTTTTTT. It is translated as CASGTDTNTGELFF.

This chain links TRBV9 with TRBJ1-6, with 9 bases fitting TRBD1. The CDR3 contains 15 residues. V trimming: 0 bases; J trimming: 14 bases; junction bases outside the gene matches: 9. Per the germline V gene, CDR1 is SGDLS and CDR2 is YYNGEE. The CDR3, as DNA: TGTGCCAGCAGCGTAGACCCAAGGGGACAGGGAGCCCTCCACTTT. It translates to CASSVDPRGQGALHF.

The chain has TRBV29-1 and TRBJ2-3; TRBD2 matches at 8 bases. The CDR3 length is 18 residues. V dropped 1 base and J dropped 0; count of bases not matched to a gene: 12. CDR1 and CDR2 (germline): SQVTM, ANQGSEA. The CDR3 DNA reads as TGCAGCGTTGAAGGGCCGCGGGGGGCCGAAAGGAGCACAGATACGCAGTATTTT. It specifies CSVEGPRGAERSTDTQYF.

The chain couples TRBV7-6 to TRBJ1-2; 9 nucleotides line up with TRBD1. The CDR3 spans 12 residues. Trimming at V came to 11 bases and at J to 8 bases, leaving 9 bases not matched to a gene. CDR1 and CDR2 (germline): SGHVS, FNYEAQ. The CDR3 sequence: CAVLQGAQGYTF. The CDR3, as DNA: TGTGCCGTATTACAGGGGGCGCAAGGCTACACCTTC.

This clone was counted between two and nine times. The chain employs TRBV14 and TRBJ1-1, with D perhaps matching TRBD1 (5 bases). The CDR3 runs to 12 residues. Germline CDR1 reads SGHDN; CDR2 reads FVKESK. Trimming pared 1 base from V and 7 bases from J, leaving 7 bases between. The CDR3 loop is CASSQGTLEAFF. For the CDR3, the DNA is TGTGCCAGCAGCCAAGGGACACTTGAAGCTTTCTTT. The entire variable domain, with the rest obtained from reference TRBV14 and TRBJ1-1, is as follows: EAGVTQFPSHSVIEKGQTVTLRCDPISGHDNLYWYRRVMGKEIKFLLHFVKESKQDESGMPNNRFLAERTGGTYSTLKVQPAELEDSGVYFCASSQGTLEAFFGQGTRLTVV.

The chain combines TRBV25-1 with TRBJ1-4; tentative D call: TRBD1 (6 bases). The CDR3 runs 12 residues. The V gene lost 4 bases and the J gene lost 13 bases, with 13 bases spanning the gap. Germline V gene sequence: CDR1 MGHDK, CDR2 SYGVNS. This chain's CDR3 is CASSVGKGGLFF. CDR3 coding DNA: TGTGCCAGCAGTGTAGGTAAAGGGGGACTGTTTTTT.

The chain employs TRBV30 and TRBJ2-6; D is ambiguous. Trimming cost V 7 bases and J 0 bases, with 7 bases left between them. This CDR3 region has 13 residues. Germline V gives CDR1 GTSNPN, CDR2 SVGIG (reference sequence). In DNA, the CDR3 is TGTGCCTCTCTTTTCTCTGGGGCCAACGTCCTGACTTTC. Amino acids: CASLFSGANVLTF.

This chain uses TRBV9 with TRBJ1-2, with TRBD1 matching over 12 bases. This CDR3 is built from 14 residues. J was trimmed by 8 bases and V by 3 bases; bases with no gene match: 5. Per germline, CDR1 SGDLS and CDR2 YYNGEE. The CDR3 protein is CASSAPGTGGGYTF. CDR3 DNA: TGTGCCAGCAGCGCCCCCGGGACAGGGGGCGGCTACACCTTC. Based on the CDR3 plus reference TRBV9 and TRBJ1-2, the full variable domain is DSGVTQTPKHLITATGQRVTLRCSPRSGDLSVYWYQQSLDQGLQFLIQYYNGEERAKGNILERFSAQQFPDLHSELNLSSLELGDSALYFCASSAPGTGGGYTFGSGTRLTVV.